These T cell receptor beta chains were read from a single sample in a study of T cell responses to AZD1222 COVID-19 vaccine. This table comes from immunoSEQ multiplex PCR, and its TCRdb copy is limited to in-frame clones, with some not included. Of about 140,000 clones in the sample, around 90% were seen once. Specimen: peripheral blood, collected 28 days after the second AZD1222 dose. The receptors here all came from an adult who received the AZD1222 COVID-19 vaccine. CDR3s include the opening cysteine and the closing phenylalanine or tryptophan. D genes are given only for firm matches. Clone sizes are given selectively: once, few, many, or a class where the clone is expanded.

clone_size: .
v_call: TRBV15
d_call: .
j_call: TRBJ1-2
cdr3_aa: CATSRDTVLSYGYTF
cdr3_nt: TGTGCCACCAGCAGAGATACGGTCCTGAGCTATGGCTACACCTTC

clone_size: .
v_call: TRBV9
d_call: .
j_call: TRBJ2-7
cdr3_aa: CASSVGQLTYEQYF
cdr3_nt: TGTGCCAGCAGCGTAGGGCAGCTCACCTACGAGCAGTACTTC

clone_size: .
v_call: TRBV28
d_call: .
j_call: TRBJ1-4
cdr3_aa: CASSSSAGNEKLFF
cdr3_nt: TGTGCCAGCAGTTCATCAGCCGGTAATGAAAAACTGTTTTTT

clone_size: .
v_call: TRBV5-1
d_call: .
j_call: TRBJ2-5
cdr3_aa: CASSLVGRQETQYF
cdr3_nt: TGCGCCAGCAGCTTGGTGGGCAGACAAGAGACCCAGTACTTC

clone_size: once
v_call: TRBV4-2
d_call: TRBD2
j_call: TRBJ2-4
cdr3_aa: CASSQSGLAGEGNIQYF
cdr3_nt: TGTGCCAGCAGCCAATCGGGACTAGCGGGGGAGGGAAACATTCAGTACTTC

clone_size: .
v_call: TRBV11-2
d_call: .
j_call: TRBJ1-2
cdr3_aa: CASSPNNIPYGYTF
cdr3_nt: TGTGCCAGCAGCCCAAACAACATCCCCTATGGCTACACCTTC

clone_size: .
v_call: TRBV4-2
d_call: .
j_call: TRBJ1-1
cdr3_aa: CASSRLWDPKGEAFF
cdr3_nt: TGTGCCAGCAGCCGACTCTGGGATCCCAAAGGTGAAGCTTTCTTT

clone_size: .
v_call: TRBV9
d_call: .
j_call: TRBJ1-3
cdr3_aa: CASSVEASYGNTIYF
cdr3_nt: TGTGCCAGCAGCGTAGAGGCCTCCTATGGAAACACCATATATTTT

clone_size: few
v_call: TRBV7-9
d_call: .
j_call: TRBJ1-6
cdr3_aa: CASSLIKGATPLHF
cdr3_nt: TGTGCCAGCAGCTTAATCAAAGGGGCGACACCCCTCCACTTT

clone_size: .
v_call: TRBV11-2
d_call: .
j_call: TRBJ1-3
cdr3_aa: CASSLAWGIRNTIYF
cdr3_nt: TGTGCCAGCAGCTTAGCTTGGGGAATTAGAAACACCATATATTTT

clone_size: .
v_call: TRBV5-5
d_call: .
j_call: TRBJ2-3
cdr3_aa: CASSKDGTVTDTQYF
cdr3_nt: TGTGCCAGCAGCAAGGACGGGACTGTCACAGATACGCAGTATTTT

clone_size: .
v_call: TRBV7-8
d_call: .
j_call: TRBJ2-3
cdr3_aa: CASSHGSTDTQYF
cdr3_nt: TGTGCCAGCAGCCACGGCAGCACAGATACGCAGTATTTT

clone_size: .
v_call: TRBV27
d_call: .
j_call: TRBJ2-7
cdr3_aa: CASRPSWGHYEQYF
cdr3_nt: TGTGCCAGCAGACCGTCGTGGGGGCACTACGAGCAGTACTTC

clone_size: .
v_call: TRBV6-1
d_call: .
j_call: TRBJ1-1
cdr3_aa: CASSEAKIRGNTEAFF
cdr3_nt: TGTGCCAGCAGTGAAGCGAAGATTAGGGGGAACACTGAAGCTTTCTTT

clone_size: .
v_call: TRBV19
d_call: .
j_call: TRBJ2-1
cdr3_aa: CASRADTYNEQFF
cdr3_nt: TGTGCCAGTAGGGCAGACACTTACAATGAGCAGTTCTTC

clone_size: .
v_call: TRBV6-5
d_call: .
j_call: TRBJ2-7
cdr3_aa: CASTEAGGRFDEQYF
cdr3_nt: TGTGCCAGCACCGAGGCCGGGGGGCGATTTGACGAGCAGTACTTC

clone_size: .
v_call: TRBV6-2/TRBV6-3
d_call: TRBD2
j_call: TRBJ2-7
cdr3_aa: CASSYSSGIVRGEQYF
cdr3_nt: TGTGCCAGCAGTTACTCTAGCGGGATAGTTCGGGGCGAGCAGTACTTC

clone_size: .
v_call: TRBV28
d_call: .
j_call: TRBJ2-2
cdr3_aa: CASSSYRLLEGDTGELFF
cdr3_nt: TGTGCCAGCAGTTCCTACCGCCTACTAGAGGGGGACACCGGGGAGCTGTTTTTT

clone_size: .
v_call: TRBV27
d_call: TRBD2
j_call: TRBJ2-7
cdr3_aa: CASRRGEGYEQYF
cdr3_nt: TGTGCCAGCCGTCGGGGGGAGGGGTACGAGCAGTACTTC

clone_size: medium-sized
v_call: TRBV4-1
d_call: TRBD2
j_call: TRBJ2-1
cdr3_aa: CASSLASGSYNEQFF
cdr3_nt: TGCGCCAGCAGCCTCGCTAGCGGTTCCTACAATGAGCAGTTCTTC

clone_size: .
v_call: TRBV13
d_call: .
j_call: TRBJ1-2
cdr3_aa: CASSYGYTF
cdr3_nt: TGTGCCAGCAGCTATGGCTACACCTTC

clone_size: .
v_call: TRBV6-5
d_call: TRBD2
j_call: TRBJ2-7
cdr3_aa: CASSYSRPRLASEQYF
cdr3_nt: TGTGCCAGCAGTTACTCACGTCCGAGACTAGCATCTGAGCAGTACTTC

clone_size: .
v_call: TRBV25-1
d_call: TRBD2
j_call: TRBJ2-3
cdr3_aa: CASSPGLAGWTDTQYF
cdr3_nt: TGTGCCAGCAGTCCCGGACTAGCGGGATGGACAGATACGCAGTATTTT

clone_size: .
v_call: TRBV5-4
d_call: .
j_call: TRBJ2-7
cdr3_aa: CASSSPGLSYEQYF
cdr3_nt: TGTGCCAGCAGCTCACCGGGACTTTCTTACGAGCAGTACTTC

clone_size: .
v_call: TRBV5-1
d_call: TRBD1
j_call: TRBJ2-3
cdr3_aa: CASSAQGMGTDTQYF
cdr3_nt: TGCGCCAGCAGTGCACAGGGGATGGGCACAGATACGCAGTATTTT

clone_size: .
v_call: TRBV5-6
d_call: .
j_call: TRBJ1-5
cdr3_aa: CASSQGYNQPQHF
cdr3_nt: TGTGCCAGCAGCCAGGGTTACAATCAGCCCCAGCATTTT

clone_size: .
v_call: TRBV4-1
d_call: .
j_call: TRBJ2-5
cdr3_aa: CASSQRAQRALQETQYF
cdr3_nt: TGCGCCAGCAGCCAACGTGCTCAGCGGGCCCTTCAAGAGACCCAGTACTTC

clone_size: .
v_call: TRBV24-1
d_call: .
j_call: TRBJ2-1
cdr3_aa: CATSDSGGSYNEQFF
cdr3_nt: TGTGCCACCAGTGATAGCGGAGGCTCCTACAATGAGCAGTTCTTC

clone_size: .
v_call: TRBV18
d_call: .
j_call: TRBJ1-1
cdr3_aa: CASSGGEDTEAFF
cdr3_nt: TGTGCCAGCTCAGGTGGGGAGGACACTGAAGCTTTCTTT

clone_size: .
v_call: TRBV11-3
d_call: .
j_call: TRBJ2-2
cdr3_aa: CASSLWAGELFF
cdr3_nt: TGTGCCAGCAGCTTATGGGCCGGGGAGCTGTTTTTT

clone_size: .
v_call: TRBV12-3/TRBV12-4
d_call: .
j_call: TRBJ2-2
cdr3_aa: CASRPSTGELFF
cdr3_nt: TGTGCCAGCAGGCCTAGTACCGGGGAGCTGTTTTTT

clone_size: .
v_call: TRBV9
d_call: .
j_call: TRBJ2-3
cdr3_aa: CASSVSRGSTDTQYF
cdr3_nt: TGTGCCAGCAGCGTAAGCAGGGGTAGCACAGATACGCAGTATTTT

clone_size: .
v_call: TRBV12-3/TRBV12-4
d_call: .
j_call: TRBJ1-6
cdr3_aa: CASSSPNSPLHF
cdr3_nt: TGTGCCAGCAGCAGCCCCAATTCACCCCTCCACTTT

clone_size: .
v_call: TRBV10-3
d_call: .
j_call: TRBJ2-1
cdr3_aa: CAISESGGNEQFF
cdr3_nt: TGTGCCATCAGTGAGTCAGGGGGGAATGAGCAGTTCTTC

clone_size: .
v_call: TRBV3-1/TRBV3-2
d_call: TRBD2
j_call: TRBJ2-5
cdr3_aa: CASSQTGLGIGTQYF
cdr3_nt: TGTGCCAGCAGCCAAACGGGACTAGGAATCGGGACCCAGTACTTC

clone_size: .
v_call: TRBV19
d_call: TRBD1
j_call: TRBJ1-2
cdr3_aa: CASSIDSGQIYGYTF
cdr3_nt: TGTGCCAGTAGTATAGATTCGGGACAGATTTATGGCTACACCTTC

clone_size: .
v_call: TRBV3-1/TRBV3-2
d_call: .
j_call: TRBJ1-3
cdr3_aa: CASSQAGGAGNTIYF
cdr3_nt: TGTGCCAGCAGCCAAGCGGGAGGGGCGGGAAACACCATATATTTT

clone_size: .
v_call: TRBV7-2
d_call: .
j_call: TRBJ2-5
cdr3_aa: CASSSASGWQQETQYF
cdr3_nt: TGTGCCAGCAGCTCAGCGTCGGGCTGGCAGCAAGAGACCCAGTACTTC

clone_size: once
v_call: TRBV27
d_call: .
j_call: TRBJ2-5
cdr3_aa: CASSLSWGGAVETQYF
cdr3_nt: TGTGCCAGCAGTTTATCGTGGGGGGGGGCCGTGGAGACCCAGTACTTC

clone_size: .
v_call: TRBV6-5
d_call: TRBD1
j_call: TRBJ1-2
cdr3_aa: CASRVDRGPYGYTF
cdr3_nt: TGTGCCAGCAGGGTCGACAGGGGACCATATGGCTACACCTTC

clone_size: once
v_call: TRBV11-2
d_call: .
j_call: TRBJ2-7
cdr3_aa: CASSPRVRIAYEQYF
cdr3_nt: TGTGCCAGCAGCCCGAGAGTTAGAATTGCCTACGAGCAGTACTTC